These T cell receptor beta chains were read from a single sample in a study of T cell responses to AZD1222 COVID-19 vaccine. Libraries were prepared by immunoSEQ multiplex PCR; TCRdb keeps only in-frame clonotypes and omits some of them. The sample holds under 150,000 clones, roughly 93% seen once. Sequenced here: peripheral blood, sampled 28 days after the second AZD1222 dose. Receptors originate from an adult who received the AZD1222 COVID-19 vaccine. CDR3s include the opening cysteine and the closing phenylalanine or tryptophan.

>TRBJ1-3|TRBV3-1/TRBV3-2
CASKGAGNTIYF
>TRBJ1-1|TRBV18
CASSPPGTHKAFF
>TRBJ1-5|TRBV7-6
CASSLDRNQPQHF
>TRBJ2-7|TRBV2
CASSLKAQGGFEQYF
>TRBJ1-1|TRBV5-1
CASSVEGNTEAFF
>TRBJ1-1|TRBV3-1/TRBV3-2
CASSQAGNTEAFF
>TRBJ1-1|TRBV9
CASSVYGGNTEAFF
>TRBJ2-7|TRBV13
CASSPRTGARPRGEQYF
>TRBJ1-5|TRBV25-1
CASSEIGSQPQHF
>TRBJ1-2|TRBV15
CATSTRTTGGFNYGYTF
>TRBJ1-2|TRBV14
CASSQDRAGVYGYTF
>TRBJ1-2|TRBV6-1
CASSEWTAYGYTF
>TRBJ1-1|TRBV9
CASSVGKKVGTEAFF
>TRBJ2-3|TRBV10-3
CAISESASGDRGPYF
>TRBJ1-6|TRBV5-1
CASSLASGGNSPLHF
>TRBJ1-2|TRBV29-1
CSVETRQHYGYTF
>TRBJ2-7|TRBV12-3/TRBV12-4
CASSRGWAYEQYF
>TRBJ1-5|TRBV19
CASSMRDSNQPQHF
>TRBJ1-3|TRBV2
CASSGGEGYSGNTIYF
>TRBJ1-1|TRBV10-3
CAISELQGSTEAFF
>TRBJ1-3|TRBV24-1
CATIMGPGCGNTIYF
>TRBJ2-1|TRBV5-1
CASSLNYNEQFF
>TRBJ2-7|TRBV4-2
CASSQMGTAYEQYF
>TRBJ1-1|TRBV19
CASRGNWVQGMNTEAFF
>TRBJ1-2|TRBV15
CATSSRQGAYYGYTF
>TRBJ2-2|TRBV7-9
CASSPRGSGGELFF
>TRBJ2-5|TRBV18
CASSPPSGEETQYF
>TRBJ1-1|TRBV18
CASSPGQRNTEAFF
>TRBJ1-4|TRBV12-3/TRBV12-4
CASSSPPGKKLFF
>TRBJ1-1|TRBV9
CASSSSVGQGAEAFF